The entry that follows covers one T cell receptor beta chain sequence. Its antigen is still unknown. Sample barcodes and UMIs were carried by the TCR alpha and TCR beta cDNA libraries that 5'RACE generated with constant-segment primers. A single record per CDR3 protein comes from TCRdb applying MiXCR to the 5' RACE reads. The sample records fewer than 700,000 distinct CDR3 sequences, about 20% being singletons. The data were obtained in a study of T-cell memory formation after mild COVID-19. The CDR3 runs to 16 residues. Trimming removed 0 bases at V and 8 bases at J, with 16 bases between. The germline gives CDR1 LNHNV, CDR2 YYDKDF (reference sequence). Study results and caveats: Nothing showed for sure that second-wave clones peaking on day 37 were SARS-CoV-2 specific.

The receptor was isolated from an adult woman who had mild COVID-19 (a few samples of this study predate the infection). Cell type and time point are not known. The sequenced sample consisted of PBMCs or a T cell subset sorted from them (not recorded which). The chain joins TRBV15 to TRBJ1-4, with no clear D. The CDR3 DNA reads TGTGCCACCAGCAGAGAATATTCGAGTTGGAAGGAAAAACTGTTTTTT. It specifies CATSREYSSWKEKLFF.